This T cell receptor beta chain was identified in a study of blood T cell repertoires in COVID-19. Study information: Both acute and convalescent COVID-19 samples were obtained from the United States, Italy and Spain.

Trimming left V 9 bases short and J 0 bases short, with 14 bases between. Germline assignment: CDR1 MNHEY and CDR2 SMNVEV (reference sequence). The CDR3 is 15 amino acids. This clone was seen only a few times. As handled by the study authors: Cell counts per sample came from amplifying reference gene primers. Sequencing used immunoSEQ multiplex PCR; TCRdb keeps in-frame clones, though not all of them. V and J calls plus clone size are reproduced from that table; the DNA served to infer D and trimming. The sample has approximately 250,000 clones; nearly 85% are singletons. Material for sequencing was peripheral blood. This receptor was identified in a human donor in a cohort sampled during active COVID-19. This sequence joins TRBV27 and TRBJ2-2; maybe TRBD2 (6 bases). The CDR3, as DNA: TGTGCCAGTCGGGGCGGGGACGCGAACACCGGGGAGCTGTTTTTT. Translated, it gives CASRGGDANTGELFF.